This T cell receptor (beta chain) appears in the sequencing data of a study of T cell changes during pregnancy in multiple sclerosis. The method was immunoSEQ multiplex PCR; TCRdb's version includes in-frame clones alone and lacks a portion of them. Of tens of thousands of clones listed, about 83% are singletons. V lost 4 bases to trimming and J lost 6 bases, with 16 bases between them. The CDR3 runs to 15 residues. The germline V gene has CDR1 SGDLS and CDR2 YYNGEE. This clone was observed a few times. The V gene is TRBV9, the J gene TRBJ2-2; tentative D call: TRBD2 (6 bases). This TCR was sampled from a human donor whose cells served as feeder cells for cultures in a pregnancy study. Sequenced: peripheral blood from another person, used as feeder cells. In DNA, the CDR3 is TGTGCCAGCAGCCCACCGGGAGTCCAGCCCGGGGAGCTGTTTTTT. Amino acid sequence: CASSPPGVQPGELFF.